Listed below are T cell receptor beta chains from one sample, sequenced in a study of blood T cell repertoires in COVID-19. Libraries were prepared by immunoSEQ multiplex PCR; TCRdb keeps only in-frame clonotypes and omits some of them. The sample holds 45,000 to 65,000 clones; roughly 76% are singletons and the top ten take 5% to 6.5%. The source material was peripheral blood. The source of these receptors is a woman aged 55-69 years with acute or convalescent COVID-19. Both conserved end residues are part of each CDR3. The D gene is left open where the match is weak. For some rows the clone size is stated as once, few or many, or as a class when expanded; others skip it.

CDR3nt	CDR3aa	d_gene	v_gene	j_gene	abundance
TGTGCCACCGCCACAGTAAATGACGCAGATACGCAGTATTTT	CATATVNDADTQYF	NA	TRBV15	TRBJ2-3	NA
TGTGCCAGCAGTTTAGACAGTACCTACGAGCAGTACTTC	CASSLDSTYEQYF	NA	TRBV12-3/TRBV12-4	TRBJ2-7	once
TGTGCCAGCAGCCATAAAATTAGCGGACGCACAGATACGCAGTATTTT	CASSHKISGRTDTQYF	NA	TRBV7-9	TRBJ2-3	NA
TGCGCCAGCAGCCCGGCACTTCTAGCGGGGGGGCAAAAATTTGATACGCAGTATTTT	CASSPALLAGGQKFDTQYF	TRBD2	TRBV5-1	TRBJ2-3	NA
TGTGCCAGCTCACCACGGACAGGGATCTTCTCTGGAAACACCATATATTTT	CASSPRTGIFSGNTIYF	TRBD1	TRBV18	TRBJ1-3	NA
TGTGCCAGTACCGCTGGGAGATCCGGTGAAAAACTGTTTTTT	CASTAGRSGEKLFF	NA	TRBV19	TRBJ1-4	few
TGTGCCAGCAGCGTAGAGACAGGAAGCTCCTACGAGCAGTACTTC	CASSVETGSSYEQYF	NA	TRBV9	TRBJ2-7	NA
TGTGCCAGCAGCTTCCAGGGCAGAAGGGGGTCACCCCTCCACTTT	CASSFQGRRGSPLHF	NA	TRBV13	TRBJ1-6	NA
TGTGCCAGCAGCTCCGTTGGGGGACAACGCCCCTCCTACGAGCAGTACTTC	CASSSVGGQRPSYEQYF	NA	TRBV5-6	TRBJ2-7	NA
TGTGCCAGTAGCATATCGACAGCCTACAATGAGCAGTTCTTC	CASSISTAYNEQFF	NA	TRBV19	TRBJ2-1	NA
TGCAGCGTTGATCCCCCCGGGGGAGGTGAAAAACTGTTTTTT	CSVDPPGGGEKLFF	NA	TRBV29-1	TRBJ1-4	NA
TGTGCCAGCAGCCAAGATCTAGCCGGACAGGGGCCCCTCAACTATGGCTACACCTTC	CASSQDLAGQGPLNYGYTF	TRBD1	TRBV14	TRBJ1-2	NA
TGCGCCAGCAGCGTTTCCGGGGTTGAAGCTTTCTTT	CASSVSGVEAFF	NA	TRBV5-1	TRBJ1-1	NA
TGCGCCAGCAGTTTGACGACTAGCGGGAGTAAGGGCGAGCAGTACTTC	CASSLTTSGSKGEQYF	TRBD2	TRBV5-1	TRBJ2-7	NA
TGTGCCAGTAGTATCCCCCGTGGACAGGGGCATCAGCCCCAGCATTTT	CASSIPRGQGHQPQHF	TRBD1	TRBV19	TRBJ1-5	NA
TGCGCCAGCAGCTTGTCAGGTAGCAATCAGCCCCAGCATTTT	CASSLSGSNQPQHF	NA	TRBV5-1	TRBJ1-5	NA
TGTGCCAGCAGTTCTACCGGGAGCCTAAATCAGCCCCAGCATTTT	CASSSTGSLNQPQHF	NA	TRBV6-5	TRBJ1-5	NA
TGTGCCAGCAGCTTAGGGGACAGTGGGGCCTGGGGCTACACCTTC	CASSLGDSGAWGYTF	TRBD1	TRBV7-9	TRBJ1-2	NA
TGTGCCAGCTCACCATCGCAGCGCCGATCCAATGAGCAGTTCTTC	CASSPSQRRSNEQFF	NA	TRBV18	TRBJ2-1	NA
TGTGCCAGCAGCCCGTCGGGGGGGGGAAACACCATATATTTT	CASSPSGGGNTIYF	NA	TRBV5-4	TRBJ1-3	NA
TGCGCCAGCAGCCAAACTAGCGGGAAAGAGACCCAGTACTTC	CASSQTSGKETQYF	TRBD2	TRBV5-1	TRBJ2-5	NA
TGTGCCAGCAGTGAATATGCGGGCACAGATACGCAGTATTTT	CASSEYAGTDTQYF	NA	TRBV25-1	TRBJ2-3	NA
TGTGCCAGCAGCCACCCACATGCCGAGCAGTACTTC	CASSHPHAEQYF	NA	TRBV14	TRBJ2-7	NA
TGCGCCAGCATCCAAGGGGGACAAGAGACCCAGTACTTC	CASIQGGQETQYF	NA	TRBV10-2	TRBJ2-5	few